This TCR beta chain was documented in a study of control samples from healthy donors and cancer patients. Some clones are missing from TCRdb's copy, which holds only in-frame ones; the method was immunoSEQ multiplex PCR. This table holds about 120,000 clones, roughly 89% found once. Germline V lookup: CDR1 SGHRS, CDR2 YFSETQ. This CDR3 region has 18 residues. V shed 7 bases, J shed 7 bases, and the junction held 22 bases outside the gene matches. This clone appeared once. The clonotype comes from a man aged 18 to 29 in good health. The V gene is TRBV5-1, the J gene TRBJ1-1, with 10 nucleotides matching TRBD1. The sequenced sample consisted of blood. DNA for the CDR3: TGCGCCAGCTCCTCAAACCCGCCAGGGACAGGGGTAGTCGGTGAAGCTTTCTTT. Its translation: CASSSNPPGTGVVGEAFF.